The 25 T cell receptor beta chains in this list originate from one sample, sequenced in a study of long-term antiretroviral therapy in people with HIV. Runs used v3.0 of the immunoSEQ assay and were done at survey level. The method was immunoSEQ multiplex PCR; TCRdb's version includes in-frame clones alone and lacks a portion of them. Among approximately 35,000 clones listed, around 79% were seen once. The specimen was unsorted PBMCs, collected 1.9 years after starting antiretroviral therapy. These TCRs come from a man between 18 and 29 years old with HIV.

The chain combines TRBV5-4 with TRBJ2-5; D might be TRBD2 (6 bases). Germline V gene data show CDR1 as SGHNT and CDR2 as YYREEE (reference sequence). The CDR3 sequence is 16 residues long. V gave up 4 bases and J gave up 5 bases, with 21 bases separating them. This CDR3 is CASSPHPTSSWETQYF. DNA for the CDR3: TGTGCCAGCAGCCCTCACCCAACTAGCTCGTGGGAGACCCAGTACTTC.

The chain employs TRBV15 and TRBJ1-3; D might be TRBD1 (6 bases). V was shortened by 0 bases and J by 3 bases, with 18 bases between the two germline ends. The CDR3 length is 18 residues. The germline CDR1 and CDR2 sequences are LNHNV and YYDKDF (reference sequence). CDR3 protein: CATSRDIPSTGLGNTIYF. Here the CDR3 DNA reads TGTGCCACCAGCAGAGATATCCCCTCGACAGGACTTGGAAACACCATATATTTT.

This chain links TRBV2 with TRBJ2-7; 11 positions agree with TRBD1. V lost 4 bases, J lost 7 bases, and 6 bases stayed unmatched. The CDR3 has 14 residues. Germline V gene lookup returns CDR1 SNHLY and CDR2 FYNNEI. The CDR3 protein is CASSVDRGLGEQYF. The DNA of the CDR3 is TGTGCCAGCAGTGTGGACAGGGGGCTGGGGGAGCAGTACTTC.

CDR3 DNA: TGTGCCAGCAGCGACGATAGGGGGGACATTCAGTACTTC. This encodes CASSDDRGDIQYF. The chain has TRBV5-6 and TRBJ2-4; either TRBD1 or TRBD2 may supply D (6 bases each). CDR1 is SGHDT and CDR2 is YYEEEE in the germline V gene. This CDR3 is built from 13 residues. The V end was cut by 4 bases, the J end by 8 bases, with 13 bases between.

This chain links TRBV29-1 with TRBJ1-3, with TRBD1 as a possible D gene (5 bases). The CDR3 loop spans 11 amino acids. V lost 2 bases to trimming and J lost 8 bases, with 7 bases between them. Germline V gene data show CDR1 as SQVTM and CDR2 as ANQGSEA. This CDR3 reads CSVEQGYTIYF. In DNA, the CDR3 is TGCAGCGTTGAACAGGGCTACACCATATATTTT.

The rearrangement links TRBV7-9 to TRBJ1-1; no clear D gene. This CDR3 is built from 10 residues. V lost 5 bases, J lost 2 bases, and 0 bases lay in between. The germline V gene has CDR1 SEHNR and CDR2 FQNEAQ (reference sequence). The CDR3 spells CASSNTEAFF. The CDR3 coding sequence is TGTGCCAGCAGCAACACTGAAGCTTTCTTT.

The V and J genes are TRBV14 and TRBJ1-1; D unclear. Trimming left V 6 bases short and J 1 base short, with 9 bases between. CDR1 SGHDN and CDR2 FVKESK come from the germline V gene. This CDR3 has 13 residues. The CDR3 nucleotides read TGTGCCAGCAGGTTCGAGCGGAACACTGAAGCTTTCTTT. Encoded protein: CASRFERNTEAFF.

CDR3 amino acids: CASRAGDFNSPLHF. The CDR3 DNA sequence: TGTGCCAGCAGGGCAGGGGACTTTAATTCACCCCTCCACTTT. V and J are TRBV28 and TRBJ1-6, with a weak D call TRBD1 (6 bases). CDR3 length: 14 amino acids. V gave up 6 bases and J gave up 6 bases, with 12 bases separating them. Germline V gene data show CDR1 as MDHEN and CDR2 as SYDVKM. Looking up the rest from reference TRBV28 and TRBJ1-6 gives the full variable domain: DVKVTQSSRYLVKRTGEKVFLECVQDMDHENMFWYRQDPGLGLRLIYFSYDVKMKEKGDIPEGYSVSREKKERFSLILESASTNQTSMYLCASRAGDFNSPLHFGNGTRLTVT.

The chain links TRBV11-3 to TRBJ2-1; 8 bases line up with TRBD1. This CDR3 has 17 residues. Germline V CDR1 and CDR2: SGHNT, YENEEA. Trimming removed 0 bases from V and 4 bases from J; junction bases left unmatched: 8. CDR3 coding DNA: TGTGCCAGCAGCTTAGAACAGGACAGGGTCTCGTACAATGAGCAGTTCTTC. This codes for CASSLEQDRVSYNEQFF.

This chain uses TRBV11-2 with TRBJ1-3; D not certain. CDR1 is SGHAT and CDR2 is FQNNGV in the germline V gene. Trimming took off 2 bases at V and 0 bases at J, with 11 bases between the two ends. The CDR3 has 16 residues. The DNA for the CDR3 is TGTGCCAGCAGCTTAAACAGTCTTTACTCTGGAAACACCATATATTTT. Its translation: CASSLNSLYSGNTIYF.

The chain recombines TRBV27 with TRBJ2-1; D might be TRBD1 (5 bases). The CDR3 length is 14 residues. The germline CDR1 and CDR2 sequences are MNHEY and SMNVEV (reference sequence). The V and J ends lost 1 base and 9 bases respectively, with 13 bases between them. The CDR3 region has the DNA TGTGCCAGCAGTTTATATCCCTCAGGGATTGAGCAGTTCTTC. This translates into CASSLYPSGIEQFF.

The chain is built from TRBV10-3 and TRBJ2-1; TRBD1 or TRBD2 may be the D gene (7 bases each). Trimming took 4 bases from V and 8 from J, leaving 18 bases between them. The CDR3 spans 15 residues. CDR1 and CDR2 from the germline V gene are ENHRY and SYGVKD. In DNA form, the CDR3 reads TGTGCCATCAGTGCCCCCCAGGGGGGGTATTATGAGCAGTTCTTC. Its translation is CAISAPQGGYYEQFF.

The rearrangement joins TRBV5-1 to TRBJ2-1, with D unresolved. This CDR3 spans 15 amino acids. The V end was cut by 3 bases, the J end by 5 bases, with 15 bases between. CDR1 and CDR2 (germline): SGHRS, YFSETQ. The CDR3 nucleotides are TGCGCCAGCAGCTCCCGATTAGCTACCAACAATGAGCAGTTCTTC. Translating gives CASSSRLATNNEQFF. The full variable domain, completed using reference TRBV5-1 and TRBJ2-1, is KAGVTQTPRYLIKTRGQQVTLSCSPISGHRSVSWYQQTPGQGLQFLFEYFSETQRNKGNFPGRFSGRQFSNSRSEMNVSTLELGDSALYLCASSSRLATNNEQFFGPGTRLTVL.

The V and J genes are TRBV10-3 and TRBJ1-2; D gene uncertain. V was clipped by 4 bases and J by 0 bases, with 12 bases between them. The germline V gene has CDR1 ENHRY and CDR2 SYGVKD. The CDR3 runs to 15 residues. The chain's CDR3 is CAISAADGANYGYTF. In DNA form, the CDR3 reads TGTGCCATCAGTGCTGCCGACGGAGCTAACTATGGCTACACCTTC.

The genes are TRBV6-4 and TRBJ2-3; 10 positions match TRBD2. CDR1 is MRHNA and CDR2 is SNTAGT in the germline V gene. After removal of 0 bases from V and 0 bases from J, the junction contained 0 bases not matched to a gene. This CDR3 has 16 residues. CDR3 in amino acids: CASSDSSGGSTDTQYF. DNA of the CDR3: TGTGCCAGCAGTGACTCTAGCGGGGGGAGCACAGATACGCAGTATTTT.

This rearrangement joins TRBV5-4 to TRBJ2-3; TRBD2 matches at 7 bases. CDR3 size: 17 residues. Per the germline V gene, CDR1 is SGHNT and CDR2 is YYREEE (reference sequence). V lost 5 bases, J lost 0 bases, and 12 bases stayed unmatched. In DNA, the CDR3 is TGTGCCAGCAGTCGGGGAGTCGGGGGGACTAGCACAGATACGCAGTATTTT. Amino acid sequence: CASSRGVGGTSTDTQYF.

The V and J genes are TRBV28 and TRBJ2-7, with D perhaps TRBD1 or TRBD2 (5 bases each). V was cut by 3 bases and J by 5 bases, with 20 bases left in between. CDR1 is MDHEN and CDR2 is SYDVKM in the germline V gene. The CDR3 has 16 amino acids. Written as DNA, the CDR3 is TGTGCCAGCAGTTTTGATATGGGGGAATCTCAGGACGAGCAGTACTTC. Its translation is CASSFDMGESQDEQYF.

This chain links TRBV18 with TRBJ1-2; 8 bases fit TRBD1. The V and J ends lost 3 bases and 5 bases, in that order; junction bases with no gene match: 8. The CDR3 loop spans 15 amino acids. Germline CDR1 KGHSH, CDR2 LQKENI. The CDR3 nucleotides read TGTGCCAGCTCACCCGAACAGGGGGGCCAATATGGCTACACCTTC. It translates to CASSPEQGGQYGYTF.

The rearrangement uses TRBV5-6 and TRBJ2-1; 12 bases are shared with TRBD2. The CDR3 totals 16 residues. Germline CDR1 reads SGHDT; CDR2 reads YYEEEE. Trimming removed 4 bases from V and 8 bases from J; junction bases left unmatched: 10. The CDR3 sequence is CASSRGVGLAGDEQFF. As DNA, the CDR3 is TGTGCCAGCAGCCGTGGTGTGGGACTAGCGGGCGATGAGCAGTTCTTC.

The V and J genes are TRBV6-1 and TRBJ1-2, with TRBD1 as a possible D gene (5 bases). The length of the CDR3 is 14 residues. The germline gives CDR1 MNHNS, CDR2 SASEGT. V lost 2 bases to trimming and J lost 3 bases, with 10 bases between them. The CDR3 is CASSETGRDYGYTF. CDR3 in DNA: TGTGCCAGCAGTGAAACGGGCAGGGACTATGGCTACACCTTC.

The chain couples TRBV28 to TRBJ1-2; 7 bases are shared with TRBD1. Trimming at V came to 6 bases and at J to 5 bases, leaving 9 bases not matched to a gene. Per germline, CDR1 MDHEN and CDR2 SYDVKM. CDR3 length equals 14 residues. The CDR3 protein is CASRDSGTDYGYTF. The CDR3 DNA reads TGTGCCAGCAGGGACTCCGGGACAGATTATGGCTACACCTTC.

The chain links TRBV7-3 to TRBJ1-1, with D maybe TRBD1 (6 bases). The CDR3 length is 14 residues. The V end was cut by 3 bases, the J end by 3 bases, with 11 bases between. CDR1 is SGHTA and CDR2 is FQGTGA in the germline V gene. CDR3 DNA: TGTGCCAGCAGCTTGGACAGCCACGACACTGAAGCTTTCTTT. This translates into CASSLDSHDTEAFF.

This rearrangement joins TRBV7-9 to TRBJ1-1; D unclear. The germline V and J ends were trimmed by 5 bases and 4 bases, with 11 bases remaining between them. Germline V gene data show CDR1 as SEHNR and CDR2 as FQNEAQ (reference sequence). The CDR3 is made up of 13 amino acids. CDR3 region: CASSPGGITEAFF. The CDR3 DNA reads as TGTGCCAGCAGCCCCGGAGGGATCACTGAAGCTTTCTTT.

The chain uses TRBV5-1 and TRBJ1-1, with D perhaps matching TRBD1 (6 bases). The CDR3 spans 14 residues. V was trimmed by 1 base and J by 1 base, leaving 8 bases between them. The germline V gene encodes CDR1 SGHRS and CDR2 YFSETQ. The CDR3: CASSLWGANTEAFF. The CDR3 nucleotides read TGCGCCAGCAGCTTGTGGGGGGCGAACACTGAAGCTTTCTTT.

This chain uses TRBV15 with TRBJ1-2, with 7 bases aligning to TRBD1. The CDR3 has 17 residues. Trimming took 0 bases from V and 8 from J; bases not matched to a gene: 15. Germline CDR1 LNHNV, CDR2 YYDKDF (reference sequence). The CDR3 loop is CATSRDRSEGARQGYTF. Written as DNA, the CDR3 is TGTGCCACCAGCAGAGATAGGAGTGAGGGGGCGCGGCAGGGCTACACCTTC.